The sequence of this TCR beta chain was determined in a study of T-cell memory formation after mild COVID-19. At the level of the study: Clusters were largely donor specific.

The CDR3 covers 16 residues. J was trimmed by 7 bases and V by 5 bases; bases with no gene match: 12. Germline loops: CDR1 SEHNR, CDR2 FQNEAQ (reference sequence). TCRdb recomputed calls from the 5' RACE reads with MiXCR, one row per CDR3 protein. Here the sample spans about 120,000 distinct CDR3 sequences, approximately 15% being singletons. This clonotype was observed at least ten times. What it binds is not known. Findings and limits, study-wide: Those CD4+ clones that contracted were mainly in CM and EM (CD8+ ones in EMRA). The second-wave clones peaking on day 37 were not confirmed as SARS-CoV-2-specific.

The rearrangement links TRBV7-9 to TRBJ2-3; 10 nucleotides line up with TRBD2. This receptor was obtained from an adult woman who had mild COVID-19 (a few samples of this study predate the infection). Cell type and time point are not known. Sample: PBMCs or a T cell subset sorted from them (not recorded which). This CDR3 is CASSPRERGGPNTQYF. CDR3 DNA sequence: TGTGCCAGCAGCCCCCGTGAGCGGGGGGGACCGAATACGCAGTATTTT.